This T cell receptor beta chain was captured by sequencing in a study of blood T cell repertoires in COVID-19. How the authors handled the data: Estimated nucleated cell counts came from reference gene primer amplification. Measured with immunoSEQ multiplex PCR; TCRdb has only the in-frame clones, and not every one. The V and J calls and clone size were taken over from that table, and D and trimming were inferred from the DNA. Here the sample spans approximately 150,000 clones, about 88% being singletons. Germline lookup yields CDR1 SNHLY and CDR2 FYNNEI. The CDR3 runs 14 residues. Trimming left V 1 base short and J 3 bases short, with 7 bases between.

Sample: peripheral blood. The clonotype originates from a human donor with COVID-19, enrolled during active disease. The donor label of this sample is uncertain. This rearrangement joins TRBV2 to TRBJ1-5; D not certain. The CDR3 here is CASSEGATNQPQHF. Written as DNA, the CDR3 is TGTGCCAGCAGTGAAGGGGCAACCAATCAGCCCCAGCATTTT.